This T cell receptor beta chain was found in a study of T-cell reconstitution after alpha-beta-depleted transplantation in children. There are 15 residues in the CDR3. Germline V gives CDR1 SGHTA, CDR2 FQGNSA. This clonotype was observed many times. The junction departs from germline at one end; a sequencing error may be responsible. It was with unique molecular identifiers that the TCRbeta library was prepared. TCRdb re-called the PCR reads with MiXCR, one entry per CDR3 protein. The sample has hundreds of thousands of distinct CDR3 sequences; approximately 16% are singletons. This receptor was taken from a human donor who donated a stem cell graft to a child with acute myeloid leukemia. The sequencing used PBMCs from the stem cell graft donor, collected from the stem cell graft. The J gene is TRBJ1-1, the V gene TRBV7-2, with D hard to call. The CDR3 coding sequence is TGTGCCAGCAGCTTAGGAGTCGGGGTGAAGACTGAAGCTTTCTTT. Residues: CASSLGVGVKTEAFF.